The present entry profiles one T cell receptor beta chain with its context. The antigen remains unidentified. The data were obtained in a study of shared clonotypes between healthy human individuals. CD45RO-negative CD8 cells positively selected for CCR7 made up the naive population, which excluded terminally differentiated effector memory CD45RA+ cells. V was trimmed by 4 bases and J by 2 bases, leaving 14 bases between them. CDR3 length: 15 residues. Germline V gene lookup returns CDR1 SGDLS and CDR2 YYNGEE. TCRdb keeps only in-frame clones here, not all; method: immunoSEQ multiplex PCR. The sample has around 2,000,000 clones, about 95% seen once. Broader study findings: Naive CD4 clonotypes overlapped across a handful of donors at about 5%.

This receptor was obtained from a man between 18 and 35 years old in good health. Sample: naive CD8+ T cells sorted from blood. The V call is TRBV9, the J call TRBJ2-3; D not certain. The CDR3 DNA reads TGTGCCAGCAGCCCCGGCTTAGGCCTCACAGATACGCAGTATTTT. It specifies CASSPGLGLTDTQYF.